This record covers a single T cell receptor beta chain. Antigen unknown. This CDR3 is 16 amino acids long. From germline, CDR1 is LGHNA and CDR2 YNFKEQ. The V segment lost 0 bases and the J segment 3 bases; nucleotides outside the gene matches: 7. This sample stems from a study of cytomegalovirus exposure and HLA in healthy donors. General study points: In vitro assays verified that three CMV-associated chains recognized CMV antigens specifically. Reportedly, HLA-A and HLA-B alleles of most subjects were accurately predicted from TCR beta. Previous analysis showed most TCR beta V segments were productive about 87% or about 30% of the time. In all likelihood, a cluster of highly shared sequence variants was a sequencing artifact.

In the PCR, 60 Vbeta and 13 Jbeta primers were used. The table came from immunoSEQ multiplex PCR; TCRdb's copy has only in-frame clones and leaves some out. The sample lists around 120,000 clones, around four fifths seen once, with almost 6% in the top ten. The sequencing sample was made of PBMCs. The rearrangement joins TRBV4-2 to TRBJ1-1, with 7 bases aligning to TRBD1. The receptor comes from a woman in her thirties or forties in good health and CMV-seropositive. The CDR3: CASSQEGGGFDTEAFF. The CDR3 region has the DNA TGTGCCAGCAGCCAAGAAGGGGGCGGGTTTGACACTGAAGCTTTCTTT.